These 8 T cell receptor beta chains share one sample of origin, sequenced in a study of blood T cell repertoires in COVID-19 (dated by TCRdb to 2020 to 2022). Library generation was performed with the immunoSEQ multiplex PCR assay. This immuneACCESS table, as held by TCRdb, lists in-frame sequences with V and J called but not all clones. Of the missing ones, under half trace to an unresolved V gene in checked studies; the others have no known cause. This sample lists roughly 200,000 clones; approximately 90% were detected once. Of the sample, approximately 0.93% is held by the ten largest clones. Sequenced input: peripheral blood. Every receptor here comes from a woman aged 18-30 years who had recovered from COVID-19.

The chain joins TRBV18 to TRBJ2-6; D unresolved. The V gene's germline CDR1 is KGHSH and CDR2 LQKENI. V gave up 4 bases and J gave up 9 bases, with 10 bases separating them. The CDR3 extends over 13 amino acids. The CDR3 spells CASSHTPDNVLTF. CDR3 in DNA: TGTGCCAGCTCACACACCCCCGACAACGTCCTGACTTTC.

The V call is TRBV30, the J call TRBJ1-2; 7 bases align to TRBD1. CDR1 is GTSNPN, CDR2 SVGIG, per germline (reference sequence). The CDR3 runs 13 residues. V dropped 5 bases and J dropped 6; count of bases not matched to a gene: 9. For the CDR3, the DNA is TGTGCCTGGGTGAGGGGGCGCCGGCATGGCTACACCTTC. This gives the protein CAWVRGRRHGYTF.

J is TRBJ1-1 and V is TRBV18, with 7 bases aligning to TRBD1. J was trimmed by 9 bases and V by 5 bases; bases with no gene match: 9. In germline, CDR1 is KGHSH, CDR2 LQKENI. The CDR3 loop spans 13 amino acids. CDR3 residues: CASSRGGAFKAFF. For the CDR3, the DNA is TGTGCCAGCTCAAGAGGGGGCGCCTTTAAAGCTTTCTTT.

The chain is built from TRBV4-3 and TRBJ1-1; 10 bases map to TRBD1. Losses at the gene ends were 4 bases for V and 2 bases for J; bases not matched to a gene: 10. From germline, CDR1 is LGHNA and CDR2 YSLEER. CDR3 length equals 17 residues. The CDR3 DNA follows: TGCGCCAGCAGCCCACAATTGGGACAGGGGTTAAACACTGAAGCTTTCTTT. This codes for CASSPQLGQGLNTEAFF.

The CDR3 nucleotides read TGTGCCAGCAGTATACCGGGGGGCTCTGGGGCCAACGTCCTGACTTTC. Protein sequence: CASSIPGGSGANVLTF. The chain combines TRBV6-2 or TRBV6-3 with TRBJ2-6, with TRBD2 identical over 7 bases. The CDR3 consists of 16 residues. Trimming cost V 5 bases and J 0 bases; bases outside gene matches: 4. The germline V gene has CDR1 MNHEY and CDR2 SVGEGT.

V gene TRBV6-5 combines with J gene TRBJ2-1, with a tentative D call TRBD2 (5 bases). There are 15 residues in the CDR3. V dropped 5 bases and J dropped 3 bases, with 14 bases sitting between them. The V gene's germline CDR1 is MNHEY and CDR2 SVGAGI. The CDR3 DNA reads TGTGCCAGCAGTCACTTTCGGGAAGGCTACAATGAGCAGTTCTTC. Translating it yields CASSHFREGYNEQFF.

This sequence joins TRBV7-3 and TRBJ2-1, with 8 bases that match TRBD2. J was trimmed by 9 bases and V by 5 bases; bases with no gene match: 12. Germline V lookup: CDR1 SGHTA, CDR2 FQGTGA. The CDR3 length is 15 residues. CDR3 coding DNA: TGTGCCAGCAGCCCACAATCGGGGGGGCCCGGTGAGCAGTTCTTC. This encodes CASSPQSGGPGEQFF.

The CDR3 DNA is TGTGCCAGCAGTTACTCGATGGAGGGGCCCAGTGTTACGCAGTATTTT. Protein sequence: CASSYSMEGPSVTQYF. V is TRBV6-5 and J is TRBJ2-3; TRBD2 might be the D (6 bases). Between the trimmed V and J ends, which lost 0 bases and 8 bases, there was a span of 18 bases. This CDR3 spans 16 amino acids. Germline CDR1 and CDR2: MNHEY and SVGAGI.